This entry lists 8 T cell receptor beta chains sequenced from one sample in a study of beta chain features in type 1 diabetes. Overall study findings and caveats: TCRB CDR3s from Type 1 diabetes patients were moderately but significantly shorter in all four CD4+ subsets.

No antigen is known for these receptors. Expressed TCRB transcripts were sequenced, since all the RNA that had been isolated was reverse transcribed. Here immunoSEQ multiplex PCR was the method, and the copy in TCRdb shows in-frame clones only, minus some. The repertoire holds approximately 730,000 clones, with about an eighth as singletons. Sequencing used naive CD4+ T cells from blood. These receptor sequences come from a young man with type 1 diabetes.

The chain joins TRBV5-6 to TRBJ1-1; D gene unclear. This CDR3 has 14 residues. Trimming removed 0 bases at V and 3 bases at J, with 9 bases between. Germline V gives CDR1 SGHDT, CDR2 YYEEEE. The CDR3 is CASSLAVRYTEAFF. The CDR3 bases are TGTGCCAGCAGCTTGGCAGTGCGGTACACTGAAGCTTTCTTT.

The rearrangement uses TRBV5-1 and TRBJ2-1; D call uncertain. The CDR3 is made up of 14 amino acids. Germline assignment: CDR1 SGHRS and CDR2 YFSETQ. With 0 bases removed from V and 0 bases from J, the gap between germline ends came to 4 bases. The CDR3 loop is CASSLGISYNEQFF. Here the CDR3 DNA reads TGCGCCAGCAGCTTGGGCATCTCCTACAATGAGCAGTTCTTC.

This clone was picked up a small number of times. The chain links TRBV29-1 to TRBJ1-1, with D perhaps matching TRBD1 (6 bases). The CDR3 spans 14 residues. Trimming removed 6 bases at V and 1 base at J, with 15 bases between. Germline V gene data show CDR1 as SQVTM and CDR2 as ANQGSEA. CDR3 protein: CSVTSGTTNTEAFF. The CDR3 DNA reads TGCAGCGTGACCTCCGGGACAACGAACACTGAAGCTTTCTTT.

This clone was counted only a few times. The chain links TRBV6-1 to TRBJ2-3; perhaps TRBD1 as D (5 bases). Germline CDR1 and CDR2: MNHNS and SASEGT. Trimming removed 2 bases at V and 9 bases at J, with 18 bases between. The CDR3 has 15 residues. CDR3 nucleotide sequence: TGTGCCAGCAGTGAAACAGGCCAGGCTAAGGGGACGCAGTATTTT. Protein sequence: CASSETGQAKGTQYF.

CDR3 amino acids: CASSLGGGPYNEQFF. CDR3 nucleotide sequence: TGTGCCAGCAGCTTAGGCGGGGGGCCCTACAATGAGCAGTTCTTC. This chain links TRBV11-3 with TRBJ2-1, with TRBD2 identical over 8 bases. The germline gives CDR1 SGHNT, CDR2 YENEEA. V shed 1 base, J shed 2 bases, and the junction held 1 base outside the gene matches. CDR3 length equals 15 residues.

The sample holds a few counts of this clone. The V gene is TRBV9, the J gene TRBJ1-2; D not certain. V was trimmed by 3 bases and J by 7 bases, leaving 7 bases between them. From germline, CDR1 is SGDLS and CDR2 YYNGEE. The CDR3 consists of 11 residues. CDR3 coding DNA: TGTGCCAGCAGCGCCGACTCTGGCTACACCTTC. It codes for CASSADSGYTF.

Comments on this clone: This CDR3 is also generated by other DNA sequences in the sample. The CDR3: CASSRVSNQPQHF. The DNA of the CDR3 is TGTGCCAGCAGTCGGGTTAGCAATCAGCCCCAGCATTTT. The J gene is TRBJ1-5, the V gene TRBV6-5; D not certain. The germline V gene has CDR1 MNHEY and CDR2 SVGAGI. The CDR3 consists of 13 residues. V lost 5 bases to trimming and J lost 0 bases, with 5 bases between them.

In nucleotides, the CDR3 is TGTGCCAGCCTGTCGGGGGGCGAGCAGCCCCAGCATTTT. Residues: CASLSGGEQPQHF. The chain carries TRBV2 and TRBJ1-5; D might be TRBD1 (6 bases). This CDR3 region has 13 residues. CDR1 and CDR2 (germline): SNHLY, FYNNEI. Trimming took 8 bases from V and 7 from J, leaving 15 bases between them.